This TCR beta chain was retrieved from a study of blood T cell repertoires in COVID-19. Looking at the study overall: Specimens from acute and convalescent COVID-19 originated in the United States, Italy and Spain.

The germline gives CDR1 MNHEY, CDR2 SVGAGI. Trimming stripped 3 bases from V and 8 bases from J, with 13 bases between. This CDR3 spans 13 amino acids. TCRdb keeps only in-frame clones here, not all; method: immunoSEQ multiplex PCR. The repertoire holds around 130,000 clones, with more than 75% as singletons. V is TRBV6-5 and J is TRBJ1-2; D gene uncertain. The TCR was taken from an elderly woman with acute or convalescent COVID-19. The sequencing sample was made of peripheral blood. As DNA, the CDR3 is TGTGCCAGCAGTTATGCGTTCTCGGGGGGCTACACCTTC. It codes for CASSYAFSGGYTF.